A single sample gave rise to the 11 T cell receptor beta chains below, sequenced in a study of Graves' ophthalmopathy and Graves' hyperthyroidism. The study amplified TCR beta CDR3 regions using RNA transcripts. First-round RT-PCR with HTBI primers preceded a second-round multiplex PCR. Each CDR3 protein is one row after TCRdb ran MiXCR on the multiplex PCR reads. The profile covers around 170,000 distinct CDR3 sequences, with less than 45% appearing a single time and about 6% taken by the ten largest. Sequencing input: peripheral blood. These receptors originate from a middle-aged woman with Graves' ophthalmopathy.

The chain uses TRBV20-1 and TRBJ2-5, with a tentative D call TRBD2 (6 bases). The CDR3 length is 14 residues. The V and J ends lost 6 bases and 5 bases respectively, with 19 bases between them. Germline V gene data show CDR1 as DFQATT and CDR2 as SNEGSKA (reference sequence). The CDR3 sequence is CSAFPGGMRETQYF. DNA for the CDR3: TGCAGTGCCTTCCCCGGGGGAATGAGGGAGACCCAGTACTTC.

This clonotype was counted only a few times. The CDR3 nucleotides read TGCGCCAGCAGTCTGGGACTAGCGGACGCCGGGGAGCTGTTTTTT. Translating it yields CASSLGLADAGELFF. V is TRBV5-1 and J is TRBJ2-2, with 11 nucleotides matching TRBD2. Germline-derived CDR1 and CDR2 are SGHRS and YFSETQ. The CDR3 is 15 amino acids. The junction had 6 bases not matched to a gene; V was cut back by 5 bases and J by 6 bases. The entire variable domain, with the rest obtained from reference TRBV5-1 and TRBJ2-2, is as follows: KAGVTQTPRYLIKTRGQQVTLSCSPISGHRSVSWYQQTPGQGLQFLFEYFSETQRNKGNFPGRFSGRQFSNSRSEMNVSTLELGDSALYLCASSLGLADAGELFFGEGSRLTVL.

The chain uses TRBV5-1 and TRBJ2-7; 11 nucleotides agree with TRBD2. V shed 5 bases, J shed 2 bases, and the junction held 6 bases outside the gene matches. Germline lookup yields CDR1 SGHRS and CDR2 YFSETQ. This CDR3 is built from 15 residues. CDR3 amino acids: CASSPSGGNPYEQYF. CDR3 DNA sequence: TGCGCCAGCAGTCCTAGCGGGGGGAACCCCTACGAGCAGTACTTC.

J is TRBJ2-5 and V is TRBV7-6, with a possible D match to TRBD2 (5 bases). Trimming shortened V by 2 bases and J by 0 bases, and 10 bases separated the two germline ends. Germline-derived CDR1 and CDR2 are SGHVS and FNYEAQ. The CDR3 extends over 15 amino acids. This CDR3 is CASSLRGADQETQYF. The CDR3 DNA follows: TGTGCCAGCAGCTTACGGGGAGCGGACCAAGAGACCCAGTACTTC. The complete variable domain, with remaining parts taken from reference TRBV7-6 and TRBJ2-5, reads GAGVSQSPRYKVTKRGQDVALRCDPISGHVSLYWYRQALGQGPEFLTYFNYEAQQDKSGLPNDRFSAERPEGSISTLTIQRTEQRDSAMYRCASSLRGADQETQYFGPGTRLLVL.

CDR3 sequence: CAISSYGQETQYF. As DNA, the CDR3 is TGTGCCATCAGTAGTTACGGGCAAGAGACCCAGTACTTC. The gene calls are TRBV10-3 and TRBJ2-5; D is undetermined. The germline CDR1 and CDR2 sequences are ENHRY and SYGVKD. Trimming removed 5 bases from V and 2 bases from J, with 9 bases in between. The CDR3 consists of 13 residues.

The chain employs TRBV9 and TRBJ2-5, with D perhaps given as TRBD1 or TRBD2 (5 bases each). V shed 5 bases and J shed 1 base, with 15 bases lying between them. Germline CDR1 is SGDLS and CDR2 is YYNGEE. CDR3 length: 15 residues. CDR3 DNA: TGTGCCAGCAGTCTCCGGGACGGAATCCAAGAGACCCAGTACTTC. This codes for CASSLRDGIQETQYF.

In its sample, this clonotype was seen many times. The rearrangement joins TRBV11-2 to TRBJ1-5; D perhaps matches TRBD1 (6 bases). V shed 5 bases and J shed 6 bases, with 14 bases lying between them. Germline values: CDR1 SGHAT, CDR2 FQNNGV. This CDR3 comprises 14 residues. The CDR3 reads CASSPTGSTQPQHF. CDR3 nucleotide sequence: TGTGCCAGCAGCCCGACAGGTTCCACTCAGCCCCAGCATTTT.

The V and J genes are TRBV6-1 and TRBJ1-1; 7 nucleotides agree with TRBD1. V trimming: 8 bases; J trimming: 4 bases; junction bases outside the gene matches: 4. The CDR3 extends over 12 amino acids. Germline CDR1 is MNHNS and CDR2 is SASEGT. The CDR3 is CASEPGGTEAFF. In DNA, the CDR3 is TGTGCCAGCGAGCCAGGGGGCACTGAAGCTTTCTTT.

This clonotype came up many times. J is TRBJ2-2 and V is TRBV6-5; no clear D gene. The CDR3 contains 15 residues. Trimming stripped 1 base from V and 0 bases from J, with 6 bases between. CDR1 is MNHEY and CDR2 is SVGAGI in the germline V gene. CDR3 bases: TGTGCCAGCAGTTACTTGGACGCGAACACCGGGGAGCTGTTTTTT. Translated, it gives CASSYLDANTGELFF.

This clonotype was recorded at least ten times. The V call is TRBV7-2, the J call TRBJ1-1; tentatively, D is TRBD1 (5 bases). CDR1 is SGHTA and CDR2 is FQGNSA in the germline V gene. V was pared by 6 bases and J by 6 bases, with 20 bases between. The CDR3 extends over 15 amino acids. The CDR3 region is CASSLYRWGESEAFF. The CDR3 DNA sequence: TGTGCCAGCAGTTTATACCGGTGGGGCGAGTCTGAAGCTTTCTTT.

In this sample, this clonotype turned up many times. J is TRBJ2-5 and V is TRBV6-5, with a possible D match to TRBD1 (6 bases). The CDR3 extends over 15 amino acids. V lost 6 bases and J lost 7, with 21 bases in between. Germline values: CDR1 MNHEY, CDR2 SVGAGI. In DNA, the CDR3 is TGTGCCAGCAGGCCACACAGGGCCGCCTATGTGACCCAGTACTTC. Translated: CASRPHRAAYVTQYF.